This T cell receptor (beta chain) is from a study of CD8 T cells in ankylosing spondylitis. Study-wide findings and caveats: Relatively scarce in peripheral blood, disease-linked clones were CD8+. A motif of fewer than ten highly homologous TCR beta variants was seen as apparently characteristic of ankylosing spondylitis blood. From matched ankylosing spondylitis synovial fluid, disease-linked clones were reportedly recovered at significantly enriched levels. Earlier studies detected some motif variants in reactive arthritis synovial fluid and blood.

CDR3 length: 17 amino acids. Trimming took off 5 bases at V and 0 bases at J, with 20 bases between the two ends. Germline-derived CDR1 and CDR2 are SGHVS and FQNEAQ. A single record per CDR3 protein comes from TCRdb applying MiXCR to the 5' RACE reads. The sample has hundreds of thousands of distinct CDR3 sequences, around 11% seen once. A word on this clonotype: What it recognizes is unknown.

The chain is built from TRBV7-8 and TRBJ2-7; the D gene is possibly TRBD2 (6 bases). The sequence was collected from a male donor with ankylosing spondylitis. The sequenced sample consisted of blood, either unsorted or a sorted T cell fraction (not recorded which). CDR3 in DNA: TGTGCCAGCAGCCCAACACCCGGGACTCCCGGCTCCTACGAGCAGTACTTC. It yields the protein CASSPTPGTPGSYEQYF.